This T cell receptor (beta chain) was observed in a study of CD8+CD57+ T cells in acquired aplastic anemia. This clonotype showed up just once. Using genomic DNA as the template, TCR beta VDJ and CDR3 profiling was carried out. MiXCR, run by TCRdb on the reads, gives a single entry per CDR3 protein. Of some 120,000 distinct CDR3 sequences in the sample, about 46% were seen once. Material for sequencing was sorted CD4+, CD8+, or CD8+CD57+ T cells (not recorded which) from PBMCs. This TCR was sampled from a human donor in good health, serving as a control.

The DNA of the CDR3 is TGTGCCAGCAGCCCCAAGGGGGGGGCGACAGGGGGGAGTGAAGCTTTCTTT. Translation: CASSPKGGATGGSEAFF. The V gene is TRBV2, the J gene TRBJ1-1; 9 positions agree with TRBD1. V was clipped by 6 bases and J by 7 bases; unmatched bases: 18. Per the germline V gene, CDR1 is SNHLY and CDR2 is FYNNEI. The CDR3 is 17 residues long.